The present entry profiles one T cell receptor (beta chain) with its context. This sample was taken from a study of blood T cell repertoires in COVID-19. The CDR3 extends over 12 amino acids. The germline gives CDR1 GTSNPN, CDR2 SVGIG (reference sequence). The V gene lost 4 bases and the J gene lost 7 bases, with 13 bases spanning the gap. Clones were read by immunoSEQ multiplex PCR, and TCRdb kept only the in-frame ones, dropping some. The sample carries some 370,000 clones, around 83% recorded once. Clinical history reported by participants formed the basis on which cohorts were assigned. Two negative PCRs, clearance, or symptom resolution had been documented for recovered Cohort 3 donors.

The TCR sequence derives from a woman in her forties or fifties who had recovered from COVID-19. J is TRBJ1-1 and V is TRBV30, with D tentatively TRBD1 (5 bases). The specimen sequenced was PBMCs or T cells enriched from blood (not recorded which). The CDR3 DNA reads TGTGCCTGGAAGGATGGACACAGTGAAGCTTTCTTT. Translated, it gives CAWKDGHSEAFF.